This is a list of T cell receptor beta chains from one sample in a study of blood T cell repertoires in COVID-19. Here immunoSEQ multiplex PCR was the method, and the copy in TCRdb shows in-frame clones only, minus some. Of roughly 80,000 clones listed, about 90% are singletons. Sequencing was done on a sample of peripheral blood. These receptors were obtained from a man in his forties or fifties with active COVID-19. CDR3s include the opening cysteine and the closing phenylalanine or tryptophan. D genes are given only for firm matches. Size values are once, few and many counts, or a class for expanded clones, and some rows have none.

D: -; length: 11; J: TRBJ1-3; V: TRBV9; size: once; CDR3: CASSQGNTIYF; DNA: TGTGCCAGCAGTCAGGGAAACACCATATATTTT
D: -; length: 13; J: TRBJ2-7; V: TRBV19; size: few; CDR3: CASSIDGEYEQYF; DNA: TGTGCCAGTAGTATAGATGGAGAGTACGAGCAGTACTTC
D: TRBD2; length: 18; J: TRBJ2-6; V: TRBV6-4; size: -; CDR3: CASSDSTSGRPGANVLTF; DNA: TGTGCCAGCAGTGACTCGACTAGCGGGAGACCCGGGGCCAACGTCCTGACTTTC
D: -; length: 16; J: TRBJ1-5; V: TRBV5-5; size: few; CDR3: CASSFSQGTRNQPQHF; DNA: TGTGCCAGCAGCTTCTCGCAGGGGACCAGGAATCAGCCCCAGCATTTT
D: -; length: 12; J: TRBJ1-5; V: TRBV6-1; size: -; CDR3: CASSEHEQPQHF; DNA: TGTGCCAGCAGTGAACATGAGCAGCCCCAGCATTTT
D: TRBD1; length: 16; J: TRBJ2-5; V: TRBV5-6; size: -; CDR3: CASSLFDREWVETQYF; DNA: TGTGCCAGCAGCTTGTTTGACAGGGAGTGGGTGGAGACCCAGTACTTC
D: -; length: 14; J: TRBJ1-2; V: TRBV10-3; size: -; CDR3: CAISESSTGYGYTF; DNA: TGTGCCATCAGTGAGTCTTCGACTGGGTATGGCTACACCTTC
D: -; length: 15; J: TRBJ2-2; V: TRBV19; size: once; CDR3: CASKIGLRWAGELFF; DNA: TGTGCCAGTAAGATAGGACTACGATGGGCCGGGGAGCTGTTTTTT
D: -; length: 19; J: TRBJ2-1; V: TRBV7-2; size: few; CDR3: CASSLRTSGGPSSYNEQFF; DNA: TGTGCCAGCAGCTTACGTACGAGTGGCGGGCCGAGCTCCTACAATGAGCAGTTCTTC
D: -; length: 17; J: TRBJ2-2; V: TRBV5-6; size: -; CDR3: CASSLGSGGQDTGELFF; DNA: TGTGCCAGCAGCTTGGGGTCCGGGGGGCAGGACACCGGGGAGCTGTTTTTT
D: -; length: 12; J: TRBJ2-7; V: TRBV11-3; size: -; CDR3: CASSSQASEQYF; DNA: TGTGCCAGCAGCTCTCAAGCCTCCGAGCAGTACTTC
D: TRBD2; length: 19; J: TRBJ2-3; V: TRBV4-2; size: -; CDR3: CASSQDRSSGGRSTDTQYF; DNA: TGTGCCAGCAGCCAAGATCGGAGTAGCGGGGGGCGGAGCACAGATACGCAGTATTTT
D: -; length: 12; J: TRBJ1-5; V: TRBV7-9; size: -; CDR3: CASSFPGQPQHF; DNA: TGTGCCAGCAGCTTTCCCGGTCAGCCCCAGCATTTT
D: TRBD1; length: 12; J: TRBJ1-4; V: TRBV2; size: -; CDR3: CASQGGGEKLFF; DNA: TGTGCCAGCCAGGGGGGAGGTGAAAAACTGTTTTTT
D: TRBD1; length: 16; J: TRBJ2-2; V: TRBV3-1/TRBV3-2; size: -; CDR3: CASSQRQGANTGELFF; DNA: TGTGCCAGCAGCCAAAGACAGGGCGCGAACACCGGGGAGCTGTTTTTT
D: -; length: 15; J: TRBJ1-1; V: TRBV7-9; size: -; CDR3: CASSLLQGRDTEAFF; DNA: TGTGCCAGCAGCTTACTTCAGGGGAGGGACACTGAAGCTTTCTTT
D: -; length: 15; J: TRBJ2-2; V: TRBV10-1; size: few; CDR3: CASSRGLSNTGELFF; DNA: TGCGCCAGCAGCCGTGGACTTTCTAACACCGGGGAGCTGTTTTTT
D: TRBD2; length: 16; J: TRBJ2-3; V: TRBV7-9; size: -; CDR3: CASSLRLAGGTDTQYF; DNA: TGTGCCAGCAGTCTCAGACTAGCGGGGGGGACAGATACGCAGTATTTT
D: -; length: 15; J: TRBJ1-2; V: TRBV6-2/TRBV6-3; size: -; CDR3: CASSYSAAGNYGYTF; DNA: TGTGCCAGCAGTTACTCGGCAGCAGGAAACTATGGCTACACCTTC
D: TRBD1; length: 12; J: TRBJ2-5; V: TRBV7-2; size: -; CDR3: CASRRTGATQYF; DNA: TGTGCCAGCCGAAGGACAGGGGCGACCCAGTACTTC
D: -; length: 14; J: TRBJ2-2; V: TRBV9; size: -; CDR3: CASSVWGQTGELFF; DNA: TGTGCCAGCAGCGTATGGGGGCAAACCGGGGAGCTGTTTTTT
D: -; length: 14; J: TRBJ1-3; V: TRBV30; size: -; CDR3: CAWGQGRSGNTIYF; DNA: TGTGCCTGGGGTCAGGGTCGCTCTGGAAACACCATATATTTT
D: -; length: 13; J: TRBJ2-1; V: TRBV6-6; size: once; CDR3: CASNPTRNNEQFF; DNA: TGTGCCAGCAACCCCACTAGAAACAATGAGCAGTTCTTC
D: TRBD1; length: 20; J: TRBJ2-6; V: TRBV4-1; size: -; CDR3: CASSQDGGTDWAYGANVLTF; DNA: TGCGCCAGCAGCCAAGATGGTGGGACAGACTGGGCGTATGGGGCCAACGTCCTGACTTTC
D: TRBD1; length: 13; J: TRBJ1-2; V: TRBV5-1; size: -; CDR3: CASSQGQVEVVTF; DNA: TGCGCCAGCAGCCAGGGACAGGTGGAAGTCGTTACCTTC
D: -; length: 13; J: TRBJ2-7; V: TRBV3-1/TRBV3-2; size: few; CDR3: CASSRDEGYEQYF; DNA: TGTGCCAGCAGCCGAGATGAGGGCTACGAGCAGTACTTC
D: TRBD1; length: 15; J: TRBJ2-3; V: TRBV6-5; size: -; CDR3: CASRSGQGSTDTQYF; DNA: TGTGCCAGCAGATCGGGACAGGGTAGCACAGATACGCAGTATTTT
D: -; length: 15; J: TRBJ2-5; V: TRBV5-6; size: -; CDR3: CASSLWAGEFETQYF; DNA: TGTGCCAGCAGCTTGTGGGCAGGGGAGTTTGAGACCCAGTACTTC
D: -; length: 15; J: TRBJ2-1; V: TRBV5-4; size: -; CDR3: CASSLGGMAYNEQFF; DNA: TGTGCCAGCAGCTTGGGCGGGATGGCCTACAATGAGCAGTTCTTC
D: TRBD1; length: 14; J: TRBJ2-3; V: TRBV5-1; size: -; CDR3: CASSLGDSLDTQYF; DNA: TGCGCCAGCAGCTTGGGGGACAGCCTAGATACGCAGTATTTT
D: -; length: 12; J: TRBJ2-1; V: TRBV24-1; size: -; CDR3: CATSYGDNEQFF; DNA: TGTGCCACCAGTTACGGGGACAATGAGCAGTTCTTC
D: -; length: 13; J: TRBJ1-1; V: TRBV6-1; size: -; CDR3: CASIEPLNTEAFF; DNA: TGTGCCAGCATTGAACCATTGAACACTGAAGCTTTCTTT
D: TRBD1; length: 15; J: TRBJ2-3; V: TRBV10-3; size: -; CDR3: CAISPGTGVTDTQYF; DNA: TGTGCCATCAGCCCCGGGACAGGGGTCACAGATACGCAGTATTTT
D: -; length: 15; J: TRBJ2-7; V: TRBV6-2/TRBV6-3; size: few; CDR3: CASSGLTVTSYEQYF; DNA: TGTGCCAGCAGTGGCCTGACAGTGACCTCCTACGAGCAGTACTTC
D: TRBD2; length: 16; J: TRBJ2-2; V: TRBV9; size: -; CDR3: CASSVEAGGPSGELFF; DNA: TGTGCCAGCAGCGTTGAGGCGGGAGGGCCCTCCGGGGAGCTGTTTTTT
D: -; length: 17; J: TRBJ2-1; V: TRBV29-1; size: -; CDR3: CSVDNQLAESSYNEQFF; DNA: TGCAGCGTAGACAACCAACTAGCTGAAAGCTCCTACAATGAGCAGTTCTTC
D: -; length: 14; J: TRBJ1-1; V: TRBV5-5; size: -; CDR3: CASSLDRVNTEAFF; DNA: TGTGCCAGCAGCTTGGACAGGGTTAACACTGAAGCTTTCTTT
D: TRBD1; length: 15; J: TRBJ1-2; V: TRBV15; size: -; CDR3: CATSRDRAGGLHYTF; DNA: TGTGCCACCAGCAGAGATAGGGCAGGGGGACTTCACTACACCTTC